The 16 T cell receptor beta chains presented below share a single source sample, sequenced in a study of graft-versus-host responses after intestinal transplantation. No antigen is known for these receptors. Repertoires were generated with immunoSEQ multiplex PCR, while TCRdb's copy carries only in-frame clones and drops some. The table shows 85,000 to 90,000 clones, with about nine tenths occurring only once. The specimen was unstimulated CD4+ T cells sorted from spleen or lymph node cells, collected before intestinal transplant. These receptors were collected from a human donor who received an intestinal transplant.

This chain joins TRBV6-5 and TRBJ2-5; TRBD2 matches 7 bases. J was trimmed by 4 bases and V by 8 bases; bases with no gene match: 4. The length of the CDR3 is 12 residues. The germline CDR1 and CDR2 sequences are MNHEY and SVGAGI. CDR3 region: CASGGGIETQYF. CDR3 bases: TGTGCCAGCGGGGGAGGGATAGAGACCCAGTACTTC.

The chain is built from TRBV27 and TRBJ1-5, with 8 bases identical to TRBD1. From germline, CDR1 is MNHEY and CDR2 SMNVEV (reference sequence). This CDR3 spans 16 amino acids. J gave up 4 bases and V 2 bases, and 7 bases lay outside the gene matches. The CDR3 loop reads CASSLTRGQGNQPQHF. In DNA form, the CDR3 reads TGTGCCAGCAGTTTAACCCGTGGACAGGGTAATCAGCCCCAGCATTTT.

Written as DNA, the CDR3 is TGCGCCAGTTCGACAGGGAGCTCTGGAAACACCATATATTTT. This sequence encodes CASSTGSSGNTIYF. This chain connects TRBV10-2 to TRBJ1-3; 7 nucleotides match TRBD1. V trimming: 9 bases; J trimming: 0 bases; junction bases outside the gene matches: 5. The CDR3 length is 14 residues. From germline, CDR1 is WSHSY and CDR2 SAAADI.

The V call is TRBV11-2, the J call TRBJ2-5; 7 bases are shared with TRBD1. CDR3 length equals 14 residues. Trimming cost V 5 bases and J 4 bases; bases outside gene matches: 7. Germline CDR1 is SGHAT and CDR2 is FQNNGV. This chain's CDR3 is CASSDSTGRETQYF. The DNA of the CDR3 is TGTGCCAGCAGCGATTCGACAGGGAGAGAGACCCAGTACTTC.

As for this clone: The junction differs from germline at one of its ends, possibly a read error. The chain carries TRBV9 and TRBJ2-3, with D perhaps matching TRBD2 (5 bases). Germline V gives CDR1 SGDLS, CDR2 YYNGEE. This CDR3 has 14 residues. CDR3 in DNA: TGTGCCAGCGGCGTAAGAGTAGCGTCAGATACGCAGTATTTT. Its translation: CASGVRVASDTQYF.

J is TRBJ1-1 and V is TRBV11-2, with D uncertain. CDR1 is SGHAT, CDR2 FQNNGV, per germline. The length of the CDR3 is 11 residues. V lost 1 base, J lost 9 bases, and 6 bases lay in between. As DNA, the CDR3 is TGTGCCAGCAGCTTAGCCGGGAAAGCTTTCTTT. It is translated as CASSLAGKAFF.

This chain connects TRBV12-5 to TRBJ2-1, with D possibly matching TRBD2 (7 bases). The CDR3 runs 12 residues. V dropped 6 bases and J dropped 12 bases, with 15 bases sitting between them. The V gene's germline CDR1 is LGHNT and CDR2 FRNRAP. CDR3 sequence (DNA): TGTGCTAGTGGCCTACCGGGGGGCCCGCAGTTCTTC. This sequence encodes CASGLPGGPQFF. Together with reference TRBV12-5 and TRBJ2-1, the CDR3 gives the full variable domain: DARVTQTPRHKVTEMGQEVTMRCQPILGHNTVFWYRQTMMQGLELLAYFRNRAPLDDSGMPKDRFSAEMPDATLATLKIQPSEPRDSAVYFCASGLPGGPQFFGPGTRLTVL.

V is TRBV6-1 and J is TRBJ2-7, with D hard to call. This CDR3 comprises 15 residues. Germline CDR1 MNHNS, CDR2 SASEGT. V was shortened by 1 base and J by 2 bases, with 12 bases between the two germline ends. This CDR3 reads CASSEGPGIAYEQYF. CDR3 in DNA: TGTGCCAGCAGTGAAGGCCCAGGTATCGCCTACGAGCAGTACTTC.

In this sample, this clone turned up once. The chain combines TRBV18 with TRBJ2-3; 8 nucleotides line up with TRBD1. The V segment lost 5 bases and the J segment 3 bases; nucleotides outside the gene matches: 10. The CDR3 has 16 amino acids. CDR1 KGHSH and CDR2 LQKENI come from the germline V gene. CDR3 sequence: CASSSSPGGGTDTQYF. CDR3 DNA: TGTGCCAGCTCAAGCTCCCCAGGGGGCGGAACAGATACGCAGTATTTT.

This sequence joins TRBV6-5 and TRBJ2-3; 10 positions agree with TRBD2. Germline values: CDR1 MNHEY, CDR2 SVGAGI. Trimming took 2 bases from V and 6 from J; bases not matched to a gene: 2. The CDR3 length is 14 residues. Written as DNA, the CDR3 is TGTGCCAGCAGTTACGAGCGGGGGGGGGATACGCAGTATTTT. It is translated as CASSYERGGDTQYF.

This clone was observed a few times. J is TRBJ1-5 and V is TRBV7-2; perhaps TRBD1 as D (6 bases). Trimming left V 5 bases short and J 11 bases short, with 19 bases between. The length of the CDR3 is 14 residues. Germline CDR1 and CDR2: SGHTA and FQGNSA. CDR3 bases: TGTGCCAGCAGCACAGAAGAGGGGGATCAAGCCCAGCATTTT. Residues: CASSTEEGDQAQHF.

The rearrangement joins TRBV19 to TRBJ1-5; unclear D gene. This CDR3 is 13 amino acids long. In germline, CDR1 is LNHDA, CDR2 SQIVND (reference sequence). V lost 11 bases and J lost 4, with 15 bases in between. CDR3 DNA: TGTGCCTCCCAACCGCAAACTAATCAGCCCCAGCATTTT. This sequence encodes CASQPQTNQPQHF.

The genes are TRBV4-1 and TRBJ1-2, with unresolved D. CDR1 and CDR2 from the germline V gene are MGHRA and YSYEKL. Trimming cost V 4 bases and J 4 bases, with 13 bases left between them. The CDR3 loop spans 14 amino acids. The CDR3 spells CASSPREGIYGYTF. The CDR3 coding sequence is TGCGCCAGCAGCCCACGGGAGGGTATCTATGGCTACACCTTC.

The chain has TRBV7-2 and TRBJ1-2; tentatively, D is TRBD1 (6 bases). Germline V CDR1 and CDR2: SGHTA, FQGNSA. The CDR3 length is 14 residues. The V gene lost 3 bases and the J gene lost 2 bases, with 10 bases spanning the gap. The CDR3 here is CASSFDRTNYGYTF. In DNA form, the CDR3 reads TGTGCCAGCAGCTTTGACAGGACAAACTATGGCTACACCTTC.

The genes are TRBV14 and TRBJ1-1, with D possibly TRBD1 on 6 matching bases. Between the trimmed V and J ends, which lost 4 bases and 3 bases, there was a span of 15 bases. This CDR3 comprises 15 residues. Germline loops: CDR1 SGHDN, CDR2 FVKESK. CDR3 nucleotides: TGTGCCAGCAGCCGACTACAGGGAAGGTACACTGAAGCTTTCTTT. Translating it yields CASSRLQGRYTEAFF.

This chain connects TRBV7-8 to TRBJ2-7, with D tentatively TRBD2 (5 bases). The CDR3 is 15 residues long. CDR1 SGHVS and CDR2 FQNEAQ come from the germline V gene. V lost 1 base, J lost 7 bases, and 17 bases lay in between. This CDR3 reads CASSLVGTVWEEQYF. The CDR3 nucleotides are TGTGCCAGCAGCTTAGTTGGCACAGTCTGGGAGGAGCAGTACTTC. The full variable domain, in which reference TRBV7-8 and TRBJ2-7 provide the parts outside the CDR3, is GAGVSQSPRYKVAKRGQDVALRCDPISGHVSLFWYQQALGQGPEFLTYFQNEAQLDKSGLPSDRFFAERPEGSVSTLKIQRTQQEDSAVYLCASSLVGTVWEEQYFGPGTRLTVT.